This TCR beta chain was sequenced during a study of shared clonotypes between healthy human individuals. Remarks on this clone: The antigen remains unidentified.

Repertoires were generated with immunoSEQ multiplex PCR, while TCRdb's copy carries only in-frame clones and drops some. The sample has about 2.1 million clones, around 93% seen once. CD45RO-negative CD8 cells positively selected for CCR7 made up the naive population, which excluded terminally differentiated effector memory CD45RA+ cells. Findings and caveats of the study: Rarefaction exposed incomplete sorted-subset sequencing despite large depth. Clonotypes shared by all four donors outscored non-shared clonotypes in generation probability.

The sequenced sample consisted of naive CD8+ T cells from PBMCs. The clonotype comes from a young man in good health. Some clones in this sample may be carry-over from other donors' samples.

The CDR3 loop is CSAMTSGSHEQYF. CDR3 DNA: TGCAGCGCCATGACTAGCGGGAGCCACGAGCAGTACTTC. The V call is TRBV29-1, the J call TRBJ2-7; 12 bases align to TRBD2. V lost 7 bases, J lost 5 bases, and 6 bases stayed unmatched. Germline V gene data show CDR1 as SQVTM and CDR2 as ANQGSEA. CDR3 length equals 13 residues.